This note documents a single T cell receptor (beta chain) sequence. Its antigen is unknown. The record originates from a study of PD-1 blockade in classical Hodgkin lymphoma. Study-level results: Newly diagnosed patients were said to have less baseline TCR diversity than healthy donors did. No one has yet defined what causes the repertoire differences, which may be disease activity or prior therapy.

The CDR3 length is 16 residues. Time point indicated: newly diagnosed, previously untreated cHL patient sample. Comparator PBMCs were from newly diagnosed, untreated classical Hodgkin lymphoma. TCRdb's table, derived via immunoSEQ multiplex PCR, lists solely in-frame clones and lacks some. This sample has some 21,000 clones; approximately 94% occur once, and the top ten carry 5% to 6.5%. The sequence was collected from a human donor with classical Hodgkin lymphoma. Sequenced: peripheral blood mononuclear cells (PBMCs). V and J are TRBV12-2 and TRBJ2-3. TRBV12-2 is labeled a pseudogene. The chain's CDR3 is CASRLNRANLTDTQYF. CDR3 DNA sequence: TGTGCAAGTCGCTTAAATAGGGCAAATCTTACAGATACGCAGTATTTT.